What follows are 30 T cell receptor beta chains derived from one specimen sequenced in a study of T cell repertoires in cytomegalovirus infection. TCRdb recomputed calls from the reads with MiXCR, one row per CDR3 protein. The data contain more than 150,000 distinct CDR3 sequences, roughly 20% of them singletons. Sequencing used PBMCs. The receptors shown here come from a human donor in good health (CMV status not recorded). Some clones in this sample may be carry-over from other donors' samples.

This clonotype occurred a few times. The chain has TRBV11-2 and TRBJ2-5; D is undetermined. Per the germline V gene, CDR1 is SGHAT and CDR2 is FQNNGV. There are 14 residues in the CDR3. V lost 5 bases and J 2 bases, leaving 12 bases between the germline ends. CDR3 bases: TGTGCCAGCAGCGATAACCAGTTACAAGAGACCCAGTACTTC. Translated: CASSDNQLQETQYF.

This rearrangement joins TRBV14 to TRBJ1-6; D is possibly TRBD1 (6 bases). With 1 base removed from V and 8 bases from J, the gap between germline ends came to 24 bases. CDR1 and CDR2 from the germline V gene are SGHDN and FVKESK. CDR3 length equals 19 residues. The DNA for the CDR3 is TGTGCCAGCAGCCAAGCGCCCCTATCAGGGGCGTATGGGGATTCACCCCTCCACTTT. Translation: CASSQAPLSGAYGDSPLHF.

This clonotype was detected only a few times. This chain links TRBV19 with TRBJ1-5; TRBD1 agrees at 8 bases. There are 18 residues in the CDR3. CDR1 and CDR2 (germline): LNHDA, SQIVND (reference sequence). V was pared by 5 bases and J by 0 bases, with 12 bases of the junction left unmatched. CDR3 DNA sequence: TGTGCCAGTAGTCCCAGGACAGGGAAGGGTTATAGCAATCAGCCCCAGCATTTT. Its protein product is CASSPRTGKGYSNQPQHF.

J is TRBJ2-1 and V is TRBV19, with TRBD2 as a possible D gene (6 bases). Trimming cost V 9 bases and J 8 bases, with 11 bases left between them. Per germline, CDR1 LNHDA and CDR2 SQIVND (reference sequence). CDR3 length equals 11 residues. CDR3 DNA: TGTGCCAGCGGGAGTTGGGATGAGCAGTTCTTC. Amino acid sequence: CASGSWDEQFF.

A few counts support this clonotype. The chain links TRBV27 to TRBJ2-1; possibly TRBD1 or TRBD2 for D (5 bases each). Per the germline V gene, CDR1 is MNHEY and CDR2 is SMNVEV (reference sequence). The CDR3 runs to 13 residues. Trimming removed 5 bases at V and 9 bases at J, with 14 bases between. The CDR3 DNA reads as TGTGCCAGCAGTACGAGGGGATTTCTTGAGCAGTTCTTC. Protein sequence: CASSTRGFLEQFF.

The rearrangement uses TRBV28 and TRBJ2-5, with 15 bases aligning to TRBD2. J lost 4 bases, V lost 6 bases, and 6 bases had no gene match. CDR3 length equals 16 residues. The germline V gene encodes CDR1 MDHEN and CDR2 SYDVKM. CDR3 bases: TGTGCCAGCAGCAAGGGACTAGCGGGAGGCCCAGAGACCCAGTACTTC. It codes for CASSKGLAGGPETQYF.

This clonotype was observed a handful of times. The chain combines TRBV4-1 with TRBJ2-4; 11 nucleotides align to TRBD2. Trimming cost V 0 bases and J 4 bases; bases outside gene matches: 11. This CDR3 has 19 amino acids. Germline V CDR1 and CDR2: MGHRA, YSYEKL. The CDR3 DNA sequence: TGCGCCAGCAGCCAAGATGCCGCTAGCGGGGGGTTCACAAAAAACATTCAGTACTTC. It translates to CASSQDAASGGFTKNIQYF.

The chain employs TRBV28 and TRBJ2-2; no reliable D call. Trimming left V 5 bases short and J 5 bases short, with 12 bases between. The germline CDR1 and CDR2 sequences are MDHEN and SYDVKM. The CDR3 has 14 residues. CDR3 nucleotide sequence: TGTGCCAGCAGTCCAGCCAGCTGGACCGGGGAGCTGTTTTTT. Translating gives CASSPASWTGELFF. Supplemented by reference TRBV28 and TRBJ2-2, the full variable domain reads DVKVTQSSRYLVKRTGEKVFLECVQDMDHENMFWYRQDPGLGLRLIYFSYDVKMKEKGDIPEGYSVSREKKERFSLILESASTNQTSMYLCASSPASWTGELFFGEGSRLTVL.

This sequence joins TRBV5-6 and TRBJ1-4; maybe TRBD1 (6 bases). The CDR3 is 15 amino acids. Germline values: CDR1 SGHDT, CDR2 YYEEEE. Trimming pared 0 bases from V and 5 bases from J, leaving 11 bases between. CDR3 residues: CASSLAGGLNEKLFF. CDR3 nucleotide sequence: TGTGCCAGCAGCTTGGCGGGGGGGCTGAATGAAAAACTGTTTTTT.

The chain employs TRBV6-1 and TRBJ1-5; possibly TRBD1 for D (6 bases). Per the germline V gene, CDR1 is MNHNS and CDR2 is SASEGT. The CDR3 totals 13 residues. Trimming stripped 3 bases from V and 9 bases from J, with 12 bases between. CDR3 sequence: CASSDSDRLPQHF. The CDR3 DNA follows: TGTGCCAGCAGTGACTCCGACAGGTTGCCCCAGCATTTT.

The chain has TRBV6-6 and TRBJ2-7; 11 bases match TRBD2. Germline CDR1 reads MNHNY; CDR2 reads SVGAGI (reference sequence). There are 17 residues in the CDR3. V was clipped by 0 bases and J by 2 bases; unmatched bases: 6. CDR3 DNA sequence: TGTGCCAGCAGTTACTCGGCTAGCGGGGGGACGACCTACGAGCAGTACTTC. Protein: CASSYSASGGTTYEQYF.

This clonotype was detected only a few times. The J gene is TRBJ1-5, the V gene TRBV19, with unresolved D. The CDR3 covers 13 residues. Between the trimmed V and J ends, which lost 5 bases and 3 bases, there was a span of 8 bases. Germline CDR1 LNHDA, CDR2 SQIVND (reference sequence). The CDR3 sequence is CASSRTLNQPQHF. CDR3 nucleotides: TGTGCCAGTAGTCGGACCCTCAATCAGCCCCAGCATTTT.

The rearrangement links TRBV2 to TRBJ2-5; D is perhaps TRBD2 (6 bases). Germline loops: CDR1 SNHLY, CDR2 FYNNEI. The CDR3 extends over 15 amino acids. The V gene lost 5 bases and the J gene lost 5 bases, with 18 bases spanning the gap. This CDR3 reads CASSRGTKIDETQYF. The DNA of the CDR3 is TGTGCCAGCAGTCGGGGGACCAAAATCGACGAGACCCAGTACTTC.

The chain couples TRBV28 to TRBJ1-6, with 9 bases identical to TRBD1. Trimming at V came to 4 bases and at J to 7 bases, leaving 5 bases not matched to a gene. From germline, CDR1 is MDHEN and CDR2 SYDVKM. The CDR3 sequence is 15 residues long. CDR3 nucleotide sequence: TGTGCCAGCAGTTATCCGGGACAGGGCAATTCACCCCTCCACTTT. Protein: CASSYPGQGNSPLHF.

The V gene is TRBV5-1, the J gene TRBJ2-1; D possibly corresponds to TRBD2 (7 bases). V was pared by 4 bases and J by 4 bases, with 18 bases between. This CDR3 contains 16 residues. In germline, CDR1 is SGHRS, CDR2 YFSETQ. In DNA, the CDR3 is TGCGCCAGCAGCAAGGGGGGGGTCGGCGGATACAATGAGCAGTTCTTC. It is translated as CASSKGGVGGYNEQFF.

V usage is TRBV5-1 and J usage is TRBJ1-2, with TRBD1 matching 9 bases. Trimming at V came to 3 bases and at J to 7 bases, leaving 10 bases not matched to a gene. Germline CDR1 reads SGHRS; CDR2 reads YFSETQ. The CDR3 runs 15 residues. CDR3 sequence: CASSSTGGGGCGYTF. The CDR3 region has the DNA TGCGCCAGCAGCTCAACAGGGGGCGGCGGCTGTGGCTACACCTTC.

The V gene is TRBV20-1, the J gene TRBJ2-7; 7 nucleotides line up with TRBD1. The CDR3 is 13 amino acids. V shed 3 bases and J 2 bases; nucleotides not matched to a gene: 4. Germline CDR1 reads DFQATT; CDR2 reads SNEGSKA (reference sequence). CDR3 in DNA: TGCAGTGCTAGTTCGGGACAGACCTACGAGCAGTACTTC. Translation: CSASSGQTYEQYF.

CDR3 coding DNA: TGTGCCAGCAGTTCAAGGGACAGGGCTTCCTACGAGCAGTACTTC. Its translation is CASSSRDRASYEQYF. The chain recombines TRBV12-3 or TRBV12-4 with TRBJ2-7, with 9 nucleotides matching TRBD1. V lost 4 bases, J lost 1 base, and 5 bases stayed unmatched. This CDR3 has 15 amino acids.

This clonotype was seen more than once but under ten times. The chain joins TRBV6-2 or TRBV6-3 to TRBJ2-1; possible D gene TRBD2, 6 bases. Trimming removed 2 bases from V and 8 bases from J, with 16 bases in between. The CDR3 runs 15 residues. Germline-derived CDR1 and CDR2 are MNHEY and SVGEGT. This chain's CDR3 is CASSYLGEARDEQFF. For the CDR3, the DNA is TGTGCCAGCAGTTACCTGGGGGAGGCCAGGGATGAGCAGTTCTTC.

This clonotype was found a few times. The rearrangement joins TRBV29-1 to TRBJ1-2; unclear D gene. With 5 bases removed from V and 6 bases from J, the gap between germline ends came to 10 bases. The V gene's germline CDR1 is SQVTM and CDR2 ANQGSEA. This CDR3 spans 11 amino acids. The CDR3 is CSVRWGDGYTF. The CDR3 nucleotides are TGCAGCGTTCGATGGGGAGATGGCTACACCTTC.

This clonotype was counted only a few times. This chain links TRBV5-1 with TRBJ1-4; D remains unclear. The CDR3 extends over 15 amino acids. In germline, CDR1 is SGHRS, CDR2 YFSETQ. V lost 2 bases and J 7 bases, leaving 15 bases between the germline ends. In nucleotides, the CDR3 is TGCGCCAGCAGCTTACAGCCTGAGAGTAGTGAAAAACTGTTTTTT. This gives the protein CASSLQPESSEKLFF.

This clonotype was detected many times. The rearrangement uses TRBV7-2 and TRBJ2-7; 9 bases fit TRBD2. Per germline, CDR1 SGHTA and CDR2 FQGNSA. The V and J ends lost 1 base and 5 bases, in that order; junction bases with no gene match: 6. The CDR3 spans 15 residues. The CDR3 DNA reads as TGTGCCAGCAGCTTAGAGGGCGGGAGGGCCCACGAGCAGTACTTC. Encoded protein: CASSLEGGRAHEQYF.

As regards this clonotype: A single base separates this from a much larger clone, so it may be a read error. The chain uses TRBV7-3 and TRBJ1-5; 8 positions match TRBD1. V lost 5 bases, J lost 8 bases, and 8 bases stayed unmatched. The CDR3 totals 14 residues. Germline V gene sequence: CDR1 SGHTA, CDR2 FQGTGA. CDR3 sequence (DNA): TGTGCCAGCAGCGGACAGGGAGGATTGGAGCCCCAGCATTTT. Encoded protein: CASSGQGGLEPQHF.

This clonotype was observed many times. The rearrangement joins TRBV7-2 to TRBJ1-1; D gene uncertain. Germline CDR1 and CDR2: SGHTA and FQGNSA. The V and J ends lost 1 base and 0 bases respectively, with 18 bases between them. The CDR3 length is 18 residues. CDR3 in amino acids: CASSLEPWGLGLNTEAFF. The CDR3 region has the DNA TGTGCCAGCAGCTTAGAGCCGTGGGGTTTGGGATTGAACACTGAAGCTTTCTTT.

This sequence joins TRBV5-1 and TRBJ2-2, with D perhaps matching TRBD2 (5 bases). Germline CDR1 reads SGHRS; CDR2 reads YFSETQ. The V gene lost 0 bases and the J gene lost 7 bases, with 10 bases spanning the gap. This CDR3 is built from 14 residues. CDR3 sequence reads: CASSLAFGGGELFF. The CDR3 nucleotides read TGCGCCAGCAGCTTGGCCTTTGGAGGCGGGGAGCTGTTTTTT.

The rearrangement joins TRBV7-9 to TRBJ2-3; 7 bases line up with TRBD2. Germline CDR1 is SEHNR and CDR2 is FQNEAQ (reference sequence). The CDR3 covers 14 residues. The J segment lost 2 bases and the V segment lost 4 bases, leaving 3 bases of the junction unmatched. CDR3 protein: CASSSRDYTDTQYF. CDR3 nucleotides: TGTGCCAGCAGCTCCCGGGACTACACAGATACGCAGTATTTT.

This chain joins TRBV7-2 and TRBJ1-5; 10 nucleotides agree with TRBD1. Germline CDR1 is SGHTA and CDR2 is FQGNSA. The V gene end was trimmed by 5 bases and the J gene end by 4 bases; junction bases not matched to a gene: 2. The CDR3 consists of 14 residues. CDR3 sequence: CASSRDRGNQPQHF. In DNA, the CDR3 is TGTGCCAGCAGCAGGGACAGGGGAAATCAGCCCCAGCATTTT. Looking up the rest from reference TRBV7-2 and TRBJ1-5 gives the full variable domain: GAGVSQSPSNKVTEKGKDVELRCDPISGHTALYWYRQSLGQGLEFLIYFQGNSAPDKSGLPSDRFSAERTGGSVSTLTIQRTQQEDSAVYLCASSRDRGNQPQHFGDGTRLSIL.

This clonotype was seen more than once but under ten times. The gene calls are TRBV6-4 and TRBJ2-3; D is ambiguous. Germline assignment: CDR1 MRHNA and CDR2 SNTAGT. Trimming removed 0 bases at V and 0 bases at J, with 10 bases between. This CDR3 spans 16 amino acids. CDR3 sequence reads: CASSDSISTSTDTQYF. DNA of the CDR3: TGTGCCAGCAGTGACTCGATATCAACTAGCACAGATACGCAGTATTTT.

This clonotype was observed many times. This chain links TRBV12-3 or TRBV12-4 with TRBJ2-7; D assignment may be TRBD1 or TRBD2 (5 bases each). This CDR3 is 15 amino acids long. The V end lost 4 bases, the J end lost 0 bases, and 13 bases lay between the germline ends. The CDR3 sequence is CASSSGRTSSYEQYF. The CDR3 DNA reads TGTGCCAGCAGTTCGGGACGGACGAGCTCCTACGAGCAGTACTTC.

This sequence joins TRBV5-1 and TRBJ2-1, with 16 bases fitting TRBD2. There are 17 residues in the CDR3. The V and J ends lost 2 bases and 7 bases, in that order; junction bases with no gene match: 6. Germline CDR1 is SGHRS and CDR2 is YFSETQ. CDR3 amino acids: CASSFGTSGRAANEQFF. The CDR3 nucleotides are TGCGCCAGCAGCTTTGGGACTAGCGGGAGGGCCGCGAATGAGCAGTTCTTC.